Following are 25 T cell receptor beta chains from one sample sequenced in a study of cytomegalovirus exposure and HLA in healthy donors. PCR used 60 Vbeta primers and 13 Jbeta primers. Method: immunoSEQ multiplex PCR; TCRdb's copy keeps in-frame clones and lacks some. The profile covers 200,000 to 250,000 clones, with 60% to 80% appearing a single time and 1.5% to 2% taken by the ten largest. The specimen was PBMCs. The origin of the receptors is a man aged 18 to 30 in good health and CMV-seronegative.

This clone was seen a single time. The CDR3 nucleotides are TGTGCCAGCAGCTGGGGGACTAGCACCTACGAGCAGTACTTC. Translation: CASSWGTSTYEQYF. The J gene is TRBJ2-7, the V gene TRBV21-1; the table's D call TRBD2 went unverified against the DNA. TRBV21-1 is described as a pseudogene. This CDR3 is 14 amino acids long.

This clone has only a few counts. The rearrangement joins TRBV28 to TRBJ1-5; 7 nucleotides match TRBD1. CDR1 and CDR2 from the germline V gene are MDHEN and SYDVKM. V lost 1 base, J lost 3 bases, and 6 bases stayed unmatched. The CDR3 is 16 residues long. CDR3 sequence (DNA): TGTGCCAGCAGTTTATCGGCAGGGGGGATCAATCAGCCCCAGCATTTT. As protein: CASSLSAGGINQPQHF.

This chain uses TRBV7-9 with TRBJ2-3; D unclear. Germline loops: CDR1 SEHNR, CDR2 FQNEAQ (reference sequence). CDR3 length equals 15 residues. Deletions cut 1 base from V and 3 bases from J, with 11 bases between. The CDR3 region is CASSLGVSGTDTQYF. CDR3 DNA: TGTGCCAGCAGCTTAGGGGTATCAGGTACAGATACGCAGTATTTT.

V gene TRBV30 combines with J gene TRBJ1-1, with 7 bases aligning to TRBD1. V dropped 4 bases and J dropped 3; count of bases not matched to a gene: 5. The CDR3 spans 13 residues. Germline V CDR1 and CDR2: GTSNPN, SVGIG (reference sequence). The CDR3: CAWIGTADTEAFF. The CDR3 region has the DNA TGTGCCTGGATAGGGACAGCGGACACTGAAGCTTTCTTT.

This chain uses TRBV7-2 with TRBJ2-7; 8 bases are shared with TRBD2. J gave up 7 bases and V 2 bases, and 10 bases lay outside the gene matches. Germline V gene lookup returns CDR1 SGHTA and CDR2 FQGNSA. The CDR3 totals 15 residues. CDR3 sequence: CASSLFGTSEREQYF. The CDR3 DNA follows: TGTGCCAGCAGCTTATTCGGGACTAGTGAAAGAGAGCAGTACTTC.

The rearrangement links TRBV11-3 to TRBJ2-5; D possibly corresponds to TRBD2 (5 bases). Germline CDR1 SGHNT, CDR2 YENEEA. V was pared by 5 bases and J by 5 bases, with 18 bases between. The length of the CDR3 is 15 residues. The CDR3 sequence is CASSPPTGRGETQYF. CDR3 DNA: TGTGCCAGCAGCCCACCCACGGGGAGAGGGGAGACCCAGTACTTC.

This clone was detected once. This chain uses TRBV5-1 with TRBJ2-7; D ambiguous. V was shortened by 4 bases and J by 2 bases, with 7 bases between the two germline ends. There are 12 residues in the CDR3. The germline V gene encodes CDR1 SGHRS and CDR2 YFSETQ. The CDR3 spells CASSPSAYEQYF. The CDR3 bases are TGCGCCAGCAGCCCATCAGCCTACGAGCAGTACTTC.

The V gene is TRBV4-2, the J gene TRBJ2-5, with D perhaps matching TRBD2 (6 bases). The tail of the sequence fits TRBJ2-7 better, so the J call may be wrong. Germline assignment: CDR1 LGHNA and CDR2 YNFKEQ. The CDR3 has 16 residues. The CDR3 DNA is TGTGCCAGCAGCCAAGACAAGGGCGGGAATTCCTACGAGCAGTACTTC. This translates into CASSQDKGGNSYEQYF.

The chain joins TRBV2 to TRBJ2-2; TRBD2 matches at 12 bases. Germline CDR1 is SNHLY and CDR2 is FYNNEI. The V segment lost 4 bases and the J segment 3 bases; nucleotides outside the gene matches: 6. The CDR3 is 17 residues long. The CDR3 spells CASSGVLAGGYTGELFF. The CDR3 bases are TGTGCCAGCAGTGGGGTCCTAGCGGGAGGGTACACCGGGGAGCTGTTTTTT.

Only one count was recorded for this clone. This chain uses TRBV11-2 with TRBJ2-2, with 7 nucleotides matching TRBD1. CDR3 length: 16 amino acids. J was trimmed by 2 bases and V by 4 bases; bases with no gene match: 7. Germline V gives CDR1 SGHAT, CDR2 FQNNGV. This chain's CDR3 is CASSYYRDSNTGELFF. Written as DNA, the CDR3 is TGTGCCAGCAGCTACTACCGGGACAGTAACACCGGGGAGCTGTTTTTT.

The chain carries TRBV11-3 and TRBJ1-2, with 7 nucleotides matching TRBD1. Germline CDR1 is SGHNT and CDR2 is YENEEA. CDR3 length: 15 amino acids. Trimming took 2 bases from V and 6 from J; bases not matched to a gene: 9. CDR3: CASSLNGQEDHGYTF. The DNA for the CDR3 is TGTGCCAGCAGCTTAAATGGACAGGAAGACCATGGCTACACCTTC.

A few counts support this clone. The chain is built from TRBV2 and TRBJ2-2; D gene ambiguous. CDR1 is SNHLY, CDR2 FYNNEI, per germline. The CDR3 runs to 11 residues. Between the trimmed V and J ends, which lost 8 bases and 8 bases, there was a span of 9 bases. CDR3 region: CASAESGELFF. The CDR3 DNA is TGTGCCAGCGCGGAGAGTGGGGAGCTGTTTTTT. The full variable domain, rest sourced from reference TRBV2 and TRBJ2-2, is EPEVTQTPSHQVTQMGQEVILRCVPISNHLYFYWYRQILGQKVEFLVSFYNNEISEKSEIFDDQFSVERPDGSNFTLKIRSTKLEDSAMYFCASAESGELFFGEGSRLTVL.

The V call is TRBV27, the J call TRBJ2-1, with TRBD1 identical over 10 bases. CDR3 size: 15 residues. Germline values: CDR1 MNHEY, CDR2 SMNVEV (reference sequence). Germline trimming cut 6 bases from V and 5 bases from J; bases unmatched to any gene: 7. The CDR3 bases are TGTGCCAGCAGCCTGGGACAGGGGAGCCACAATGAGCAGTTCTTC. It yields the protein CASSLGQGSHNEQFF.

J is TRBJ2-7 and V is TRBV7-8, with D hard to call. CDR3 length: 11 residues. V lost 5 bases and J 4 bases, leaving 6 bases between the germline ends. Germline CDR1 is SGHVS and CDR2 is FQNEAQ. The CDR3 reads CASSDRYEQYF. In DNA, the CDR3 is TGTGCCAGCAGCGATCGGTACGAGCAGTACTTC.

This clone has only one observation. The sample carries other DNA sequences with the same CDR3. The CDR3 nucleotides are TGTGCCAGCAACGACGGGGGACAGTGGAACCAATACCGCACAGATACGCAGTATTTT. It codes for CASNDGGQWNQYRTDTQYF. The J gene is TRBJ2-3, the V gene TRBV28, with D perhaps TRBD1 (7 bases). This CDR3 is 19 amino acids long. From germline, CDR1 is MDHEN and CDR2 SYDVKM. The V and J ends lost 7 bases and 1 base respectively, with 27 bases between them. The full variable domain, its missing parts supplied by reference TRBV28 and TRBJ2-3, is DVKVTQSSRYLVKRTGEKVFLECVQDMDHENMFWYRQDPGLGLRLIYFSYDVKMKEKGDIPEGYSVSREKKERFSLILESASTNQTSMYLCASNDGGQWNQYRTDTQYFGPGTRLTVL.

The chain uses TRBV6-5 and TRBJ2-1; tentative D call: TRBD2 (6 bases). The germline V gene has CDR1 MNHEY and CDR2 SVGAGI. The V end lost 2 bases, the J end lost 4 bases, and 9 bases lay between the germline ends. This CDR3 has 14 residues. CDR3: CASSYARDYNEQFF. The CDR3 DNA follows: TGTGCCAGCAGTTACGCGCGGGATTACAATGAGCAGTTCTTC.

The chain uses TRBV28 and TRBJ2-7; perhaps TRBD1 as D (7 bases). CDR3 length equals 16 residues. Between the trimmed V and J ends, which lost 6 bases and 5 bases, there was a span of 23 bases. Germline lookup yields CDR1 MDHEN and CDR2 SYDVKM. The CDR3 region is CASSPGGRVGRDEQYF. CDR3 sequence (DNA): TGTGCCAGCAGCCCAGGGGGGCGAGTGGGCAGGGACGAGCAGTACTTC.

Regarding this clone: Other DNA sequences in this specimen translate into the identical CDR3. The rearrangement links TRBV6-5 to TRBJ1-1, with 9 bases fitting TRBD1. Germline V gives CDR1 MNHEY, CDR2 SVGAGI. V was clipped by 0 bases and J by 1 base; unmatched bases: 0. CDR3 size: 15 residues. This CDR3 is CASSYSGQGNTEAFF. CDR3 DNA: TGTGCCAGCAGTTACTCGGGACAGGGGAACACTGAAGCTTTCTTT.

V and J are TRBV5-1 and TRBJ1-1; D may be TRBD1 (6 bases). V dropped 3 bases and J dropped 4 bases, with 13 bases sitting between them. The CDR3 sequence is 14 residues long. In germline, CDR1 is SGHRS, CDR2 YFSETQ. The chain's CDR3 is CASSWGGQLTEAFF. In DNA form, the CDR3 reads TGCGCCAGCAGCTGGGGGGGCCAGCTCACTGAAGCTTTCTTT.

This chain connects TRBV11-3 to TRBJ2-1; the D gene is possibly TRBD1 (5 bases). Trimming removed 2 bases from V and 8 bases from J, with 13 bases in between. This CDR3 contains 14 residues. Germline CDR1 SGHNT, CDR2 YENEEA. CDR3 nucleotide sequence: TGTGCCAGCAGCTTACGCAGGGTAGCCTATGAGCAGTTCTTC. Residues: CASSLRRVAYEQFF.

The chain joins TRBV5-1 to TRBJ2-1; TRBD1 might be the D (6 bases). Germline assignment: CDR1 SGHRS and CDR2 YFSETQ. This CDR3 region has 16 residues. Between the trimmed V and J ends, which lost 0 bases and 0 bases, there was a span of 10 bases. The CDR3 is CASSLEQGLSYNEQFF. Written as DNA, the CDR3 is TGCGCCAGCAGCTTGGAACAGGGCCTCTCCTACAATGAGCAGTTCTTC.

This clone has only a few counts. This chain links TRBV6-5 with TRBJ2-1; 8 nucleotides align to TRBD2. J gave up 2 bases and V 5 bases, and 5 bases lay outside the gene matches. The CDR3 runs to 15 residues. Germline loops: CDR1 MNHEY, CDR2 SVGAGI. The CDR3 sequence: CASSQGLETYNEQFF. The CDR3 coding sequence is TGTGCCAGCAGTCAGGGACTAGAAACCTACAATGAGCAGTTCTTC.

This clone was detected many times. The chain is built from TRBV19 and TRBJ1-5; D is unresolved. Per germline, CDR1 LNHDA and CDR2 SQIVND (reference sequence). The CDR3 length is 14 residues. V lost 2 bases and J lost 2, with 7 bases in between. The CDR3 DNA reads as TGTGCCAGTAGTATAATTACGGGCAATCAGCCCCAGCATTTT. Its protein product is CASSIITGNQPQHF.

This rearrangement joins TRBV7-8 to TRBJ1-4; D gene unclear. CDR1 is SGHVS and CDR2 is FQNEAQ in the germline V gene. The CDR3 covers 15 residues. Between the trimmed V and J ends, which lost 5 bases and 0 bases, there was a span of 10 bases. CDR3 in amino acids: CASSPHRATNEKLFF. The DNA of the CDR3 is TGTGCCAGCAGCCCCCACAGAGCAACTAATGAAAAACTGTTTTTT.

This sequence joins TRBV25-1 and TRBJ2-5, with 9 bases matching TRBD1. Germline-derived CDR1 and CDR2 are MGHDK and SYGVNS. This CDR3 comprises 14 residues. J gave up 5 bases and V 5 bases, and 6 bases lay outside the gene matches. CDR3 coding DNA: TGTGCCAGCAGTCCCGGGACAGGGTGGGAGACCCAGTACTTC. It codes for CASSPGTGWETQYF.